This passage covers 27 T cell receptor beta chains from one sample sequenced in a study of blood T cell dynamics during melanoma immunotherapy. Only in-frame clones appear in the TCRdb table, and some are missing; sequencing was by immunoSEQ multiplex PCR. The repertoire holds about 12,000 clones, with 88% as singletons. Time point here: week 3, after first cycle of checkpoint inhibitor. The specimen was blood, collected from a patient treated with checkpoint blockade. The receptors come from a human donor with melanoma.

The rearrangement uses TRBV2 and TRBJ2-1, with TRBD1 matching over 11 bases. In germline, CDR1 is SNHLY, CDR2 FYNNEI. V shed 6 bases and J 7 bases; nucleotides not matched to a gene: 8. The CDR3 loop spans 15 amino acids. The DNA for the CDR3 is TGTGCCAGCAGGGATGGACAGGGGGCGTTAAATGAGCAGTTCTTC. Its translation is CASRDGQGALNEQFF.

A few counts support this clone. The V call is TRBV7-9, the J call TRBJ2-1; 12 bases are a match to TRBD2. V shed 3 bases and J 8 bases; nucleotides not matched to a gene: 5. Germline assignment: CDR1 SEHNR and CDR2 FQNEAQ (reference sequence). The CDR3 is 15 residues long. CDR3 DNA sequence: TGTGCCAGCAGCTTGGCCGGGACTAGCGGGCATGAGCAGTTCTTC. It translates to CASSLAGTSGHEQFF. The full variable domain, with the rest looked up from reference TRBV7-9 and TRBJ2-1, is DTGVSQNPRHKITKRGQNVTFRCDPISEHNRLYWYRQTLGQGPEFLTYFQNEAQLEKSRLLSDRFSAERPKGSFSTLEIQRTEQGDSAMYLCASSLAGTSGHEQFFGPGTRLTVL.

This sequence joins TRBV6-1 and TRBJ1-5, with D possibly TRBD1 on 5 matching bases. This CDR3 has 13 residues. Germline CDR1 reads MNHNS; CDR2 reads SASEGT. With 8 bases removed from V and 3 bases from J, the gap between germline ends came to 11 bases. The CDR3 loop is CASGRQYNQPQHF. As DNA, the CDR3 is TGTGCCAGCGGACGACAGTACAATCAGCCCCAGCATTTT.

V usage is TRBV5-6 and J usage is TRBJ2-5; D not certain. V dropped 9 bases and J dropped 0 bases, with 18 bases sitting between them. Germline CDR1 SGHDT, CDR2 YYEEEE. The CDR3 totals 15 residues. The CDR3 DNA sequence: TGTGCCACTGGCCGGTTGAAATCCAACCAAGAGACCCAGTACTTC. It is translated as CATGRLKSNQETQYF.

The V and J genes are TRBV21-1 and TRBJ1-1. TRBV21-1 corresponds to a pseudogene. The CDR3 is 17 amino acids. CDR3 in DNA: TGTGCCAGCAGCAAACAGGGTCGGGAGCGAGGGAACACTGAAGCTTTCTTT. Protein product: CASSKQGRERGNTEAFF.

CDR3 coding DNA: TGTGCCAGCAGTTACTCGGTAGGGGTGGCCACTGAAGCTTTCTTT. Translated, it gives CASSYSVGVATEAFF. This chain joins TRBV6-5 and TRBJ1-1, with D perhaps TRBD1 (5 bases). CDR1 and CDR2 from the germline V gene are MNHEY and SVGAGI. The V and J ends lost 0 bases and 4 bases respectively, with 12 bases between them. There are 15 residues in the CDR3.

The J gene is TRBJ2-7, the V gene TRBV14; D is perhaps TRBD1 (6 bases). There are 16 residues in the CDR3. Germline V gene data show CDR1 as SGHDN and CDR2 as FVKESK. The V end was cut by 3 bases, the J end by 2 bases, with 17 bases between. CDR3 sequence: CASSHPDRTNAYEQYF. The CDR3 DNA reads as TGTGCCAGCAGCCATCCTGACAGGACGAACGCCTACGAGCAGTACTTC. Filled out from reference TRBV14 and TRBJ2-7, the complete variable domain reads EAGVTQFPSHSVIEKGQTVTLRCDPISGHDNLYWYRRVMGKEIKFLLHFVKESKQDESGMPNNRFLAERTGGTYSTLKVQPAELEDSGVYFCASSHPDRTNAYEQYFGPGTRLTVT.

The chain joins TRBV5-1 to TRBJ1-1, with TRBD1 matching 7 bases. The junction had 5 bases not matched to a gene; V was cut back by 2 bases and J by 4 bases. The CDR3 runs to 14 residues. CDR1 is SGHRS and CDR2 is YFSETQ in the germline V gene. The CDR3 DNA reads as TGCGCCAGCAGCTTAATGGCAGGGGGCACTGAAGCTTTCTTT. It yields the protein CASSLMAGGTEAFF.

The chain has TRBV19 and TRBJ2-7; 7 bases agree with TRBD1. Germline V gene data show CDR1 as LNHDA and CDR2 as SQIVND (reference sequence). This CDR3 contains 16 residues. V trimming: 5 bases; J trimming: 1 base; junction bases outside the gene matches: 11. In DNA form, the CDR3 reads TGTGCCAGTAGTGCGGCTACCGGGACAGCTTCCTACGAGCAGTACTTC. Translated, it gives CASSAATGTASYEQYF.

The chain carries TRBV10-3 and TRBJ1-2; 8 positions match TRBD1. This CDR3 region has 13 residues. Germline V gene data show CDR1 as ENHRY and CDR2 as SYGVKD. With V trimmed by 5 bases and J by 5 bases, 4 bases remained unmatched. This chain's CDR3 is CAISSQGAYGYTF. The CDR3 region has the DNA TGTGCCATCAGTTCCCAGGGGGCTTATGGCTACACCTTC.

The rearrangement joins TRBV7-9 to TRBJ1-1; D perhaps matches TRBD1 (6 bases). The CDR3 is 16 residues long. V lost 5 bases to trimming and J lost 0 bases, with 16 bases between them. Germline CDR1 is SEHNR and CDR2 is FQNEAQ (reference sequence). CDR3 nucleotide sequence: TGTGCCAGCAGCGATCGACGGGGGCCTTTGAACACTGAAGCTTTCTTT. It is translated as CASSDRRGPLNTEAFF.

The CDR3 is CASTPTGNQETQYF. Here the CDR3 DNA reads TGTGCCAGCACCCCGACAGGGAACCAAGAGACCCAGTACTTC. The chain carries TRBV9 and TRBJ2-5, with 7 nucleotides matching TRBD1. Germline values: CDR1 SGDLS, CDR2 YYNGEE. The trim removed 6 bases at V and 0 bases at J, leaving 5 bases unmatched. This CDR3 has 14 amino acids.

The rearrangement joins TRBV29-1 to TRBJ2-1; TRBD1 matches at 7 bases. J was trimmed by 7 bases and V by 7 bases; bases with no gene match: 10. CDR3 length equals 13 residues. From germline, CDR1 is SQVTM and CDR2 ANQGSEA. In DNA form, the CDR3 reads TGCAGCGCGTACAGGGCGACAGGGAATGAGCAGTTCTTC. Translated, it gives CSAYRATGNEQFF.

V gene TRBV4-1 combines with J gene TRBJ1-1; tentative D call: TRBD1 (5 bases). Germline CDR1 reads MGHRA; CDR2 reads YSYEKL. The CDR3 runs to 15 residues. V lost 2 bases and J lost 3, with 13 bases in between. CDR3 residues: CASSQRPGGDTEAFF. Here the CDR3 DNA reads TGCGCCAGCAGCCAACGTCCAGGAGGGGACACTGAAGCTTTCTTT.

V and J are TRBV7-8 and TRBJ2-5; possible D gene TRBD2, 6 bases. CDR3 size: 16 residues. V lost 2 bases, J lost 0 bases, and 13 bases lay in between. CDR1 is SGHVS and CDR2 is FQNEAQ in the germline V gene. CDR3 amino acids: CASSLNPRGYQETQYF. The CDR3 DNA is TGTGCCAGCAGCTTAAATCCCCGGGGGTACCAAGAGACCCAGTACTTC.

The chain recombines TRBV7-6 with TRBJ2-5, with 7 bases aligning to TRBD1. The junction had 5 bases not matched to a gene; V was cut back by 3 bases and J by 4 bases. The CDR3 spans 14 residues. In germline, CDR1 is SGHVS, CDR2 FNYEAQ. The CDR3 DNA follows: TGTGCCAGCAGCTTCGTACAGGGGACAGAGACCCAGTACTTC. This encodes CASSFVQGTETQYF.

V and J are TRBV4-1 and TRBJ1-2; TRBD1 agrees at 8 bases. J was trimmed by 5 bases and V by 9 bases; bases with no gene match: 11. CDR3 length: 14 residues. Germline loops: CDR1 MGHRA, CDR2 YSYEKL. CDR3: CASTRTGIEYGYTF. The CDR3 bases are TGCGCCAGTACCCGGACAGGGATTGAGTATGGCTACACCTTC.

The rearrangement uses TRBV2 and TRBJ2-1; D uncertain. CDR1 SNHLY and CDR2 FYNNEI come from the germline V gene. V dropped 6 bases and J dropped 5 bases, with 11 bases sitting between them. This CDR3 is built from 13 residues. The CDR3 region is CASRVTGHNEQFF. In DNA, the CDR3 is TGTGCCAGCAGGGTGACTGGACACAATGAGCAGTTCTTC. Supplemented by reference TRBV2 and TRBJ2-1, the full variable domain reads EPEVTQTPSHQVTQMGQEVILRCVPISNHLYFYWYRQILGQKVEFLVSFYNNEISEKSEIFDDQFSVERPDGSNFTLKIRSTKLEDSAMYFCASRVTGHNEQFFGPGTRLTVL.

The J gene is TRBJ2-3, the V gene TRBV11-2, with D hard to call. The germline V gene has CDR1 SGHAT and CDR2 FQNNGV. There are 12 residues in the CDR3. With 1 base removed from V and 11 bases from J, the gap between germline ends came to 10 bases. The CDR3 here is CASSLARWVQYF. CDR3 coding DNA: TGTGCCAGCAGCTTAGCCCGGTGGGTGCAGTATTTT.

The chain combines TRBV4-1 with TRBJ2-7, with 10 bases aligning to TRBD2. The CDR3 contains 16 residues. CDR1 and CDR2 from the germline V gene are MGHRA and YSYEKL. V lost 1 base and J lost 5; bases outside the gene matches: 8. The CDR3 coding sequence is TGCGCCAGCAGCCAAGGCCTTAGCGGGAGGCGGAACGAGCAGTACTTC. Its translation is CASSQGLSGRRNEQYF.

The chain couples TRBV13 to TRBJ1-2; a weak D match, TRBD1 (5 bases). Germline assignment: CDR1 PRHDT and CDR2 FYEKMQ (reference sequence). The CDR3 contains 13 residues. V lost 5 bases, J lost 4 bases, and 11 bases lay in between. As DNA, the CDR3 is TGTGCCAGCAGCAGCGGGACGCTCTATGGCTACACCTTC. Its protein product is CASSSGTLYGYTF.

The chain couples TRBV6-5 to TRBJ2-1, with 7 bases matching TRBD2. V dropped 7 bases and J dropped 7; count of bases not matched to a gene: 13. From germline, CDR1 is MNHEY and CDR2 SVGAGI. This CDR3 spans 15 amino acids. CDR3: CASMGGGSFANEQFF. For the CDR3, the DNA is TGTGCCAGCATGGGGGGAGGGTCCTTCGCGAATGAGCAGTTCTTC.

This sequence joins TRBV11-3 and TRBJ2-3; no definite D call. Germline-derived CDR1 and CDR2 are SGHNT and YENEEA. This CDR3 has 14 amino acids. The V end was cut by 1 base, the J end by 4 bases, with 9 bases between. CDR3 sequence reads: CASSLGLGPDTQYF. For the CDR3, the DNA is TGTGCCAGCAGCTTAGGCCTCGGACCAGATACGCAGTATTTT.

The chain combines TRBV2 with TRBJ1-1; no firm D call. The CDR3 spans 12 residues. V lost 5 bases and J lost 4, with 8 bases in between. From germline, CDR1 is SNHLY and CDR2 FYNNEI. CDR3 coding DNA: TGTGCCAGCAGTCCTTGGATCACTGAAGCTTTCTTT. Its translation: CASSPWITEAFF. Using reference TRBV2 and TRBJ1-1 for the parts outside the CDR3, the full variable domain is EPEVTQTPSHQVTQMGQEVILRCVPISNHLYFYWYRQILGQKVEFLVSFYNNEISEKSEIFDDQFSVERPDGSNFTLKIRSTKLEDSAMYFCASSPWITEAFFGQGTRLTVV.

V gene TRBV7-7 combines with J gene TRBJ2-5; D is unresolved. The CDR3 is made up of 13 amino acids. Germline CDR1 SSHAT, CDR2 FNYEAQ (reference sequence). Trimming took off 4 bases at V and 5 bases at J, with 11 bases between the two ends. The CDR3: CASSSTNSETQYF. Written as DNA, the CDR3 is TGTGCCAGCAGCTCAACAAACTCGGAGACCCAGTACTTC.

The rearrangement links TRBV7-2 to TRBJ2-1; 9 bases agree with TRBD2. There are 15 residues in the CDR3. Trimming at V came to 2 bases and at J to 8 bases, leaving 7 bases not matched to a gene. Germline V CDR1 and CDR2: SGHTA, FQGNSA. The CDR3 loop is CASSLMAGGVYEQFF. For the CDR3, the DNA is TGTGCCAGCAGCTTAATGGCGGGAGGGGTCTATGAGCAGTTCTTC.

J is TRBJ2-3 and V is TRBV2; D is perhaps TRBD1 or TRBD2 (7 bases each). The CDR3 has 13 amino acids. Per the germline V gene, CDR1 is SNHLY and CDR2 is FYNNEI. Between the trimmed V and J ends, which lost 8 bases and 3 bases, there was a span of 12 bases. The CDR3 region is CASFRGGTDTQYF. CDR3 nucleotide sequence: TGTGCCAGCTTCAGGGGGGGAACAGATACGCAGTATTTT.